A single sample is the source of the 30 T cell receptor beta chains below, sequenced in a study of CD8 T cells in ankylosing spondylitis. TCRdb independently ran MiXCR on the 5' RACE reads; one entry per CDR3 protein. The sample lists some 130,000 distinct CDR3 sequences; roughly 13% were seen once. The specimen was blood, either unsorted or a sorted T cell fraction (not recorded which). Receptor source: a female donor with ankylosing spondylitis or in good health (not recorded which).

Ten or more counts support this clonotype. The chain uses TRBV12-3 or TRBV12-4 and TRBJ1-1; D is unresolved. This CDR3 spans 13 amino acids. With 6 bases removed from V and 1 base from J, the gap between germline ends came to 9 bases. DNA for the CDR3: TGTGCCAGCAGCTTCGGGGAGAACACTGAAGCTTTCTTT. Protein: CASSFGENTEAFF.

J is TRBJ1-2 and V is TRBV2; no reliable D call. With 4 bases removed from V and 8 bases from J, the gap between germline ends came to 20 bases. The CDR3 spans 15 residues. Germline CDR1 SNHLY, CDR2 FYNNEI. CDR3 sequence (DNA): TGTGCCAGCAGTGGACGGCCGGCCACAATTGGAGGCTACACCTTC. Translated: CASSGRPATIGGYTF.

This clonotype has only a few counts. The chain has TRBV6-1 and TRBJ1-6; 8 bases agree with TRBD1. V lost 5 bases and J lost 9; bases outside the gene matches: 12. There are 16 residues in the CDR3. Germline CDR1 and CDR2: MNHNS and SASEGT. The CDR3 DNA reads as TGTGCCAGCAGTCAGTCTAATCAGGGGGCGAGTTCACCCCTCCACTTT. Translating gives CASSQSNQGASSPLHF.

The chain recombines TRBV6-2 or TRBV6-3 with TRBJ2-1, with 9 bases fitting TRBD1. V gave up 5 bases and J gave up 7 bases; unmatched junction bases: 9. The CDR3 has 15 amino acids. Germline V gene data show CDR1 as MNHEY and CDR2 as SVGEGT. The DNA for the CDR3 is TGTGCCAGCAGTCCCGGGACAGGGAAGGGGAATGAGCAGTTCTTC. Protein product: CASSPGTGKGNEQFF.

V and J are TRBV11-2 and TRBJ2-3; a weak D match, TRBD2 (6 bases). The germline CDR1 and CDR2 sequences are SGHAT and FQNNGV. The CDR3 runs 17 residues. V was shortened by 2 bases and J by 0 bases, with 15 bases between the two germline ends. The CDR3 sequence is CASSLTAGRSSTDTQYF. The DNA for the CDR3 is TGTGCCAGCAGCTTAACGGCAGGGAGGTCGAGCACAGATACGCAGTATTTT.

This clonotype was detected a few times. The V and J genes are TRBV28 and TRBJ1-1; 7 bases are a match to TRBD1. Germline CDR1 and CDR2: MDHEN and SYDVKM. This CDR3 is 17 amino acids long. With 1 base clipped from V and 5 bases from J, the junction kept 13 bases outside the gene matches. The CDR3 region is CASSLSYREGAGTEAFF. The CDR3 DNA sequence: TGTGCCAGCAGTTTATCCTACCGAGAGGGGGCTGGAACTGAAGCTTTCTTT.

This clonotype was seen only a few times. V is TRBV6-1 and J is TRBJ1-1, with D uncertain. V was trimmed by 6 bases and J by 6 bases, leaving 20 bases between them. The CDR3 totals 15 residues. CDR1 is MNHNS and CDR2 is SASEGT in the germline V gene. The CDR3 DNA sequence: TGTGCCAGCAGCAAAACCTGGACGTCTGTCGCTGAAGCTTTCTTT. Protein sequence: CASSKTWTSVAEAFF.

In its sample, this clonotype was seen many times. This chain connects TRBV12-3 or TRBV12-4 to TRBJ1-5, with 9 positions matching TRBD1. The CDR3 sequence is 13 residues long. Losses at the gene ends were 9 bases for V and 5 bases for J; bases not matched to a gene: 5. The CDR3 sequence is CASRGQGDQPQHF. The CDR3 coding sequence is TGTGCCAGTCGGGGACAGGGTGATCAGCCCCAGCATTTT.

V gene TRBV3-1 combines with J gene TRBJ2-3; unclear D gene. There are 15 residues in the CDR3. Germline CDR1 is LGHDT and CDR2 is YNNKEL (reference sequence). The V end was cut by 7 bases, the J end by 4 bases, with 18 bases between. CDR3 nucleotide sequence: TGTGCCAGCACCCCCAGTCTTGCCCAGGCAGATACGCAGTATTTT. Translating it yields CASTPSLAQADTQYF.

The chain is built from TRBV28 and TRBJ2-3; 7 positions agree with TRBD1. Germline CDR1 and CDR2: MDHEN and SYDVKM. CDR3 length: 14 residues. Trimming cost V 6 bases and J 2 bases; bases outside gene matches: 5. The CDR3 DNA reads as TGTGCCAGCAGGCCGACAGGGTACACAGATACGCAGTATTTT. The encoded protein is CASRPTGYTDTQYF.

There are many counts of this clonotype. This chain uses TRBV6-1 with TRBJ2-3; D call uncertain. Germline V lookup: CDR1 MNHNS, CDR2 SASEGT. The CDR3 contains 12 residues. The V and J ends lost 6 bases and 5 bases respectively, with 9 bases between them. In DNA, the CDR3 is TGTGCCAGCAGGGTCGGTGGAGATACGCAGTATTTT. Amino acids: CASRVGGDTQYF.

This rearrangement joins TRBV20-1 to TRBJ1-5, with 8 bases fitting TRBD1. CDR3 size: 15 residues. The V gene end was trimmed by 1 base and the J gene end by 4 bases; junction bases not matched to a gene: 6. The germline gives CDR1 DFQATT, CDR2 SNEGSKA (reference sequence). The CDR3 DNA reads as TGCAGTGCTAGAGCAAACAGGGGGAGTAATCAGCCCCAGCATTTT. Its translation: CSARANRGSNQPQHF.

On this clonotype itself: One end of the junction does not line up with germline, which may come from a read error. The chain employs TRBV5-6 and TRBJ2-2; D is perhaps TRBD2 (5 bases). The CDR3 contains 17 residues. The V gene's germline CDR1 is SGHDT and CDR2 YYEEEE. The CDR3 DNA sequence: TGTGCCTGCAGCATTTATCGTCGGCTAGCTAACACCGGGGAGCTGTTTTTT. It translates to CACSIYRRLANTGELFF.

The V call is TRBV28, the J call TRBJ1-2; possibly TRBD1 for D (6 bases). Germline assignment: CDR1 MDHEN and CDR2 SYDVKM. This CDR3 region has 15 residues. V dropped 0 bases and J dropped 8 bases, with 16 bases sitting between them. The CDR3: CASSLWGAGDEGYTF. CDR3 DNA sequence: TGTGCCAGCAGTTTATGGGGGGCGGGGGATGAAGGCTACACCTTC.

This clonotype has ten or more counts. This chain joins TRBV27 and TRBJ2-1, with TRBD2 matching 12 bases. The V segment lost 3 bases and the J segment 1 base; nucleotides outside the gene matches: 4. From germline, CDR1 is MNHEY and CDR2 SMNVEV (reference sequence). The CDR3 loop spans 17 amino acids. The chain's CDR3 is CASSLLTSGRSYNEQFF. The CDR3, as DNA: TGTGCCAGCAGTTTGTTGACTAGCGGGAGATCCTACAATGAGCAGTTCTTC.

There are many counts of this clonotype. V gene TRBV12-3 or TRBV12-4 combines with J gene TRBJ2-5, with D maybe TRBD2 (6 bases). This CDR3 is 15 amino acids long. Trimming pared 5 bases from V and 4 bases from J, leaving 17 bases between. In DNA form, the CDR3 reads TGTGCCAGCAGTCCCCGTGAAGCGGGCGGAGAGACCCAGTACTTC. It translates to CASSPREAGGETQYF.

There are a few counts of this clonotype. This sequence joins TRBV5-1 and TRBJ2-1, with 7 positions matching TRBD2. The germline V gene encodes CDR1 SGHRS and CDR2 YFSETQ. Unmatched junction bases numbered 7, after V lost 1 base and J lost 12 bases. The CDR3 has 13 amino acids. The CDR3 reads CASSLMAGEPQFF. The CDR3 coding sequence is TGCGCCAGCAGCTTGATGGCGGGAGAACCGCAGTTCTTC.

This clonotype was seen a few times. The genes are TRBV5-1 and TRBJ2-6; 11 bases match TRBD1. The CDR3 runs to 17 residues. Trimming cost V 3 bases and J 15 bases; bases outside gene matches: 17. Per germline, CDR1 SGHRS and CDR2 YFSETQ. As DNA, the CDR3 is TGCGCCAGCAGCTCCACAGAGGGACAGGGGGGCGGTGCGGCCCTGACTTTC. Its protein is CASSSTEGQGGGAALTF.

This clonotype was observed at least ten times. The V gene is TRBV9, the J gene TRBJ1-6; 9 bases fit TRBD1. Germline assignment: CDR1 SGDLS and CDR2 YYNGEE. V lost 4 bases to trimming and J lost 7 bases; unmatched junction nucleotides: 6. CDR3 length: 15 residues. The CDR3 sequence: CASSSGGQGNSPLHF. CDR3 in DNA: TGTGCCAGCAGCTCAGGCGGACAGGGGAATTCACCCCTCCACTTT.

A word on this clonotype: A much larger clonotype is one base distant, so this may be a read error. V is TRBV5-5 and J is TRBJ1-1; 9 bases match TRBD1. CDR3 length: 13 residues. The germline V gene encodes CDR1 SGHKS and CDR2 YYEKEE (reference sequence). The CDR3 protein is CVSSQQGATEAFF. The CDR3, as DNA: TGTGTCAGCAGCCAACAGGGGGCCACTGAAGCTTTCTTT.

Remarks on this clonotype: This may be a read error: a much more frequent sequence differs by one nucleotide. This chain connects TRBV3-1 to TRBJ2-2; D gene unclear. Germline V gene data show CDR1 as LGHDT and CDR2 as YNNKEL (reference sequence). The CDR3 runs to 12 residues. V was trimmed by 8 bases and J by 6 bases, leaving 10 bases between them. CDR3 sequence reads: CASVARAGELFF. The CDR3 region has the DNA TGTGCCAGCGTAGCAAGAGCCGGGGAGCTGTTTTTT.

CDR3 amino acids: CASSPIRGSEAEAFF. The CDR3 nucleotides are TGTGCCAGCTCACCTATTCGGGGCTCCGAGGCTGAAGCTTTCTTT. The V gene is TRBV18, the J gene TRBJ1-1; possibly TRBD1 for D (5 bases). CDR1 is KGHSH and CDR2 is LQKENI in the germline V gene. This CDR3 region has 15 residues. V was clipped by 3 bases and J by 6 bases, with 17 bases between them. Full variable domain (missing parts from reference TRBV18 and TRBJ1-1): NAGVMQNPRHLVRRRGQEARLRCSPMKGHSHVYWYRQLPEEGLKFMVYLQKENIIDESGMPKERFSAEFPKEGPSILRIQQVVRGDSAAYFCASSPIRGSEAEAFFGQGTRLTVV.

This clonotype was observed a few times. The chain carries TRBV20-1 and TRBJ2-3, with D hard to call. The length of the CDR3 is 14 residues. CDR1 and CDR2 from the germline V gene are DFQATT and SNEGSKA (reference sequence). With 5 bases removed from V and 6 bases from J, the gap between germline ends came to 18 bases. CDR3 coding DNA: TGCAGTGCTCCCTCTACCCGACAAACTGATACGCAGTATTTT. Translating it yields CSAPSTRQTDTQYF.

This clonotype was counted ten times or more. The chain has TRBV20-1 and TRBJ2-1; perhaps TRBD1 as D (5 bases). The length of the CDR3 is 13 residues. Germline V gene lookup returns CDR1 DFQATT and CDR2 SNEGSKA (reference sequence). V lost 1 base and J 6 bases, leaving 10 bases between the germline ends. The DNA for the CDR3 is TGCAGTGCTAGAGCAGGGTCTAGCAATGAGCAGTTCTTC. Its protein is CSARAGSSNEQFF.

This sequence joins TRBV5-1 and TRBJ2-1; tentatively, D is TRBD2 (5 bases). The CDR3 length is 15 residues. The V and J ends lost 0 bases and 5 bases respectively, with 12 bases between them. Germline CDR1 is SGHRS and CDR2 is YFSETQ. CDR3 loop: CASSLGVARNNEQFF. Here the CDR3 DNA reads TGCGCCAGCAGCTTGGGGGTAGCGCGCAACAATGAGCAGTTCTTC.

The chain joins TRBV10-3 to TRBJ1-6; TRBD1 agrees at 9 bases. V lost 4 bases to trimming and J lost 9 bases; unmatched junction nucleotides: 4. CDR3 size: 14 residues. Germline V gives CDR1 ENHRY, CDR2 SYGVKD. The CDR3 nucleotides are TGTGCCATCAGTGGGACAGGGGAAGGTTCACCCCTCCACTTT. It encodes CAISGTGEGSPLHF.

Written as DNA, the CDR3 is TGTGCCAGCAGCTTAATGACTAGCCCAAATGGTGAGCAGTTCTTC. It codes for CASSLMTSPNGEQFF. This sequence joins TRBV7-3 and TRBJ2-1; TRBD2 matches at 7 bases. The CDR3 runs 15 residues. Trimming cost V 1 base and J 9 bases; bases outside gene matches: 9. Germline CDR1 is SGHTA and CDR2 is FQGTGA.

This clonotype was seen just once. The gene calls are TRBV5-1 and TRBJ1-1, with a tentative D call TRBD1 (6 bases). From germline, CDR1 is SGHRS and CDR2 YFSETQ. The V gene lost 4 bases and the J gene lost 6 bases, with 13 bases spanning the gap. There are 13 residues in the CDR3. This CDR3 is CASSPGQGAEAFF. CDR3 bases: TGCGCCAGCAGCCCGGGACAAGGCGCTGAAGCTTTCTTT.

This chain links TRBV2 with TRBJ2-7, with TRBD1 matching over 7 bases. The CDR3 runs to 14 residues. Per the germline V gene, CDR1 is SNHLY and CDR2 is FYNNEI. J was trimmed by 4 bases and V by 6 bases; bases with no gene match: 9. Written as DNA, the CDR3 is TGTGCCAGCAGCTCGGACAGGTATAAATACGAGCAGTACTTC. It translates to CASSSDRYKYEQYF.

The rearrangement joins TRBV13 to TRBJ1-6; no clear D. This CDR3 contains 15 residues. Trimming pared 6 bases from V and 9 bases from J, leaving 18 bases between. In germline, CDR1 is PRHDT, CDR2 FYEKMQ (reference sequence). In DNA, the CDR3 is TGTGCCAGCAGTTCGGACCCAGGTTATTCTTCACCCCTCCACTTT. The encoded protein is CASSSDPGYSSPLHF. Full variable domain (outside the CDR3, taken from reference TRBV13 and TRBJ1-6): AAGVIQSPRHLIKEKRETATLKCYPIPRHDTVYWYQQGPGQDPQFLISFYEKMQSDKGSIPDRFSAQQFSDYHSELNMSSLELGDSALYFCASSSDPGYSSPLHFGNGTRLTVT.